These 17 T cell receptor beta chains share one sample of origin, sequenced in a study of T-cell memory formation after mild COVID-19. MiXCR was run by TCRdb on the 5' RACE reads, yielding one entry per CDR3 protein. The sample yields 250,000 to 400,000 distinct CDR3 sequences, 14% seen once. Sequencing used PBMCs or a T cell subset sorted from them (not recorded which). These receptors were collected from a man aged 18 to 35 who had mild COVID-19 (a few samples of this study predate the infection). Cell type and time point are not known.

This clonotype was detected only a few times. The V and J genes are TRBV4-2 and TRBJ2-3; 10 positions agree with TRBD2. The CDR3 is 16 residues long. With V trimmed by 0 bases and J by 9 bases, 9 bases remained unmatched. Germline CDR1 reads LGHNA; CDR2 reads YNFKEQ. CDR3 amino acids: CASSQDGSGGAPTQYF. The CDR3 coding sequence is TGTGCCAGCAGCCAAGATGGGAGCGGGGGGGCCCCCACGCAGTATTTT.

The chain links TRBV5-1 to TRBJ1-1; D call uncertain. Trimming took off 1 base at V and 4 bases at J, with 20 bases between the two ends. Germline loops: CDR1 SGHRS, CDR2 YFSETQ. The CDR3 is made up of 17 amino acids. CDR3 DNA sequence: TGCGCCAGCAGCTTGTCATCGGGGAAGCTTTTTGGCACTGAAGCTTTCTTT. As protein: CASSLSSGKLFGTEAFF.

The chain links TRBV24-1 to TRBJ1-1; a possible D gene is TRBD1 (6 bases). V lost 7 bases to trimming and J lost 5 bases, with 19 bases between them. In germline, CDR1 is KGHDR, CDR2 SFDVKD. CDR3 size: 15 residues. The CDR3 spells CATSSTGEGGTEAFF. CDR3 DNA: TGTGCCACCAGCTCCACCGGGGAAGGGGGGACTGAAGCTTTCTTT.

This clonotype has only a few counts. This chain uses TRBV27 with TRBJ1-1, with D hard to call. V dropped 1 base and J dropped 8 bases, with 8 bases sitting between them. The CDR3 consists of 12 residues. Germline V lookup: CDR1 MNHEY, CDR2 SMNVEV (reference sequence). Here the CDR3 DNA reads TGTGCCAGCAGTTTATGGGGAGGGGAAGCTTTCTTT. This translates into CASSLWGGEAFF.

The sample holds many counts of this clonotype. The V and J genes are TRBV19 and TRBJ2-1; 9 bases line up with TRBD1. Trimming removed 4 bases from V and 5 bases from J; junction bases left unmatched: 3. This CDR3 spans 14 amino acids. Looked up from germline, CDR1 is LNHDA and CDR2 is SQIVND (reference sequence). The CDR3: CASSTGQGNNEQFF. The CDR3 nucleotides are TGTGCCAGTAGTACGGGACAGGGTAACAATGAGCAGTTCTTC.

This clonotype was detected only a few times. V is TRBV11-2 and J is TRBJ2-1; D remains unclear. The CDR3 covers 12 residues. Per germline, CDR1 SGHAT and CDR2 FQNNGV. V was trimmed by 3 bases and J by 7 bases, leaving 7 bases between them. CDR3 region: CASSLVWNEQFF. The CDR3 nucleotides read TGTGCCAGCAGCTTGGTTTGGAATGAGCAGTTCTTC.

This clonotype was detected a few times. The V gene is TRBV6-2 or TRBV6-3, the J gene TRBJ1-2, with a tentative D call TRBD1 (5 bases). V was trimmed by 6 bases and J by 7 bases, leaving 9 bases between them. Germline loops: CDR1 MNHEY, CDR2 SVGEGT. CDR3 length: 11 residues. For the CDR3, the DNA is TGTGCCAGCAGACGGGGACCTGGCTACACCTTC. Translating it yields CASRRGPGYTF.

The CDR3 coding sequence is TGTGCCAGCAGCCCCTCCGGGACTACCTTCACAGATACGCAGTATTTT. It codes for CASSPSGTTFTDTQYF. V and J are TRBV7-3 and TRBJ2-3; 7 bases align to TRBD2. Germline CDR1 is SGHTA and CDR2 is FQGTGA. With 5 bases clipped from V and 2 bases from J, the junction kept 10 bases outside the gene matches. The CDR3 has 16 residues.

This clonotype was recorded a few times. CDR3 coding DNA: TGTGCCAGCAGACGCCGACCCTATGGCTACACCTTC. Its protein product is CASRRRPYGYTF. The rearrangement uses TRBV6-5 and TRBJ1-2; D gene ambiguous. V was pared by 6 bases and J by 4 bases, with 9 bases between. Germline assignment: CDR1 MNHEY and CDR2 SVGAGI. CDR3 length equals 12 residues.

This sequence joins TRBV2 and TRBJ2-3, with 9 bases lining up with TRBD1. The V and J ends lost 8 bases and 3 bases, in that order; junction bases with no gene match: 9. The CDR3 length is 15 residues. CDR1 is SNHLY, CDR2 FYNNEI, per germline. CDR3 DNA: TGTGCCAGCGGGGGGACAGGGTTTACGACAGATACGCAGTATTTT. Encoded protein: CASGGTGFTTDTQYF.

This clonotype was observed many times. This sequence joins TRBV7-2 and TRBJ2-7, with D unresolved. Germline V lookup: CDR1 SGHTA, CDR2 FQGNSA. Trimming cost V 5 bases and J 6 bases, with 11 bases left between them. This CDR3 is built from 12 residues. The CDR3 nucleotides read TGTGCCAGCAGCCGCGACACGTCCGAGCAGTACTTC. Its translation is CASSRDTSEQYF.

The chain joins TRBV20-1 to TRBJ2-2; D unclear. Trimming removed 6 bases from V and 0 bases from J, with 11 bases in between. Per the germline V gene, CDR1 is DFQATT and CDR2 is SNEGSKA (reference sequence). CDR3 length: 14 residues. This CDR3 is CSARSIANTGELFF. The CDR3 region has the DNA TGCAGTGCAAGGAGCATCGCGAACACCGGGGAGCTGTTTTTT.

This clonotype came up a few times. The rearrangement uses TRBV7-2 and TRBJ2-3, with a weak D call TRBD2 (7 bases). The CDR3 runs 15 residues. Per germline, CDR1 SGHTA and CDR2 FQGNSA. V lost 5 bases and J 4 bases, leaving 16 bases between the germline ends. In nucleotides, the CDR3 is TGTGCCAGCAGCCCGAGGGGGGGGCGCGCAGATACGCAGTATTTT. Translated: CASSPRGGRADTQYF. The complete variable domain, with remaining parts taken from reference TRBV7-2 and TRBJ2-3, reads GAGVSQSPSNKVTEKGKDVELRCDPISGHTALYWYRQSLGQGLEFLIYFQGNSAPDKSGLPSDRFSAERTGGSVSTLTIQRTQQEDSAVYLCASSPRGGRADTQYFGPGTRLTVL.

This clonotype turned up a few times. The genes are TRBV5-6 and TRBJ2-7; D uncertain. This CDR3 is 14 amino acids long. Trimming shortened V by 0 bases and J by 6 bases, and 13 bases separated the two germline ends. The V gene's germline CDR1 is SGHDT and CDR2 YYEEEE. The CDR3: CASSLGRVYGEQYV. Here the CDR3 DNA reads TGTGCCAGCAGCTTGGGTAGGGTATATGGCGAGCAGTACGTC.

This clonotype has only a few counts. The rearrangement joins TRBV12-3 or TRBV12-4 to TRBJ2-5, with D tentatively TRBD1 (5 bases). This CDR3 spans 17 amino acids. Deletions cut 5 bases from V and 2 bases from J, with 21 bases between. CDR3 DNA: TGTGCCAGCAGTCCAATAGGGGTGGATAGTTGGCAAGAGACCCAGTACTTC. The encoded protein is CASSPIGVDSWQETQYF.

The genes are TRBV5-1 and TRBJ2-3; D is unclear. Germline CDR1 SGHRS, CDR2 YFSETQ. The CDR3 loop spans 16 amino acids. Trimming cost V 0 bases and J 2 bases, with 13 bases left between them. The CDR3 coding sequence is TGCGCCAGCAGCTTGGGCCTCGTCGGGTTCACAGATACGCAGTATTTT. Translated, it gives CASSLGLVGFTDTQYF.

The V call is TRBV7-9, the J call TRBJ2-2; no clear D. The germline V and J ends were trimmed by 2 bases and 6 bases, with 4 bases remaining between them. The germline V gene encodes CDR1 SEHNR and CDR2 FQNEAQ (reference sequence). CDR3 length: 12 residues. CDR3 nucleotides: TGTGCCAGCAGCTTAAGTTCCGGGGAGCTGTTTTTT. Its translation is CASSLSSGELFF.